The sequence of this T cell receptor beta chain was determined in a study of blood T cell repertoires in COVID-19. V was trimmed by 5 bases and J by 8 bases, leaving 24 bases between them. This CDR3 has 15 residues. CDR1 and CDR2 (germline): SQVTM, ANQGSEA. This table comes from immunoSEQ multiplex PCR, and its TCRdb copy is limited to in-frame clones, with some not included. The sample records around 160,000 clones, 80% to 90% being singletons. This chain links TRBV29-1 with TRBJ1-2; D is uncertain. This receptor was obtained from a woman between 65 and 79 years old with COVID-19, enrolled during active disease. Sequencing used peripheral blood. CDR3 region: CSVPPAAEVGGGYTF. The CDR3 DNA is TGCAGCGTTCCCCCCGCCGCCGAGGTGGGTGGAGGCTACACCTTC. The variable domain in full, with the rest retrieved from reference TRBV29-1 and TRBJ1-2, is SAVISQKPSRDICQRGTSLTIQCQVDSQVTMMFWYRQQPGQSLTLIATANQGSEATYESGFVIDKFPISRPNLTFSTLTVSNMSPEDSSIYLCSVPPAAEVGGGYTFGSGTRLTVV.